What follows are 28 T cell receptor beta chains derived from one specimen sequenced in a study of T-cell memory formation after mild COVID-19. From the 5' RACE reads, TCRdb called clonotypes with MiXCR, one entry per CDR3 protein. The table lists 30,000 to 35,000 distinct CDR3 sequences, around 21% of them singletons. Sequencing was carried out using PBMCs or a T cell subset sorted from them (not recorded which). These receptors all come from an adult who had mild COVID-19 (a few samples of this study predate the infection). Cell type and time point are not known.

The genes are TRBV7-9 and TRBJ1-6; TRBD1 agrees at 9 bases. CDR1 and CDR2 from the germline V gene are SEHNR and FQNEAQ (reference sequence). The CDR3 totals 14 residues. V shed 5 bases and J 5 bases; nucleotides not matched to a gene: 1. DNA of the CDR3: TGTGCCAGCAGCAGGACAGGGGATAATTCACCCCTCCACTTT. It yields the protein CASSRTGDNSPLHF. The full variable domain, rest sourced from reference TRBV7-9 and TRBJ1-6, is DTGVSQNPRHKITKRGQNVTFRCDPISEHNRLYWYRQTLGQGPEFLTYFQNEAQLEKSRLLSDRFSAERPKGSFSTLEIQRTEQGDSAMYLCASSRTGDNSPLHFGNGTRLTVT.

The chain employs TRBV4-3 and TRBJ2-2; TRBD2 matches at 8 bases. The CDR3 has 15 residues. The germline CDR1 and CDR2 sequences are LGHNA and YSLEER. V was pared by 6 bases and J by 6 bases, with 9 bases of the junction left unmatched. CDR3 DNA sequence: TGCGCCAGCAGGACCGGGACTAGAGACGCCGGGGAGCTGTTTTTT. This codes for CASRTGTRDAGELFF.

V is TRBV6-4 and J is TRBJ2-1, with 8 bases aligning to TRBD1. CDR1 and CDR2 (germline): MRHNA, SNTAGT. V was clipped by 4 bases and J by 8 bases; unmatched bases: 7. CDR3 length: 14 amino acids. CDR3 loop: CASSGGQGADEQFF. As DNA, the CDR3 is TGTGCCAGCAGTGGCGGGCAGGGGGCTGATGAGCAGTTCTTC.

This clonotype was detected ten times or more. The chain couples TRBV5-4 to TRBJ1-1, with D possibly TRBD1 on 5 matching bases. V was clipped by 9 bases and J by 0 bases, with 9 bases between them. The germline CDR1 and CDR2 sequences are SGHNT and YYREEE (reference sequence). This CDR3 contains 12 residues. In nucleotides, the CDR3 is TGTGCCATGGGGGGGGTGAACACTGAAGCTTTCTTT. Translated, it gives CAMGGVNTEAFF.

This sequence joins TRBV20-1 and TRBJ2-1; TRBD2 agrees at 10 bases. CDR3 length: 15 residues. CDR1 and CDR2 (germline): DFQATT, SNEGSKA (reference sequence). V was pared by 6 bases and J by 7 bases, with 12 bases of the junction left unmatched. CDR3 coding DNA: TGCAGTGCAAAAGCCACGGGACTAGCGTCGAATGAGCAGTTCTTC. Translating it yields CSAKATGLASNEQFF.

This clonotype was counted many times. The chain uses TRBV7-9 and TRBJ2-1; no clear D. CDR1 and CDR2 (germline): SEHNR, FQNEAQ (reference sequence). V shed 3 bases and J shed 8 bases, with 5 bases lying between them. CDR3 length: 11 residues. CDR3: CASSFLDEQFF. CDR3 coding DNA: TGTGCCAGCAGCTTTTTGGATGAGCAGTTCTTC.

At least ten counts were recorded for this clonotype. The chain recombines TRBV12-3 or TRBV12-4 with TRBJ2-7; TRBD2 might be the D (6 bases). The CDR3 contains 16 residues. V shed 3 bases and J shed 0 bases, with 15 bases lying between them. The CDR3 DNA reads TGTGCCAGCAGTTTTTCGATCGGGAGTCGCTCCTACGAGCAGTACTTC. This sequence encodes CASSFSIGSRSYEQYF.

This clonotype showed up many times. V gene TRBV5-1 combines with J gene TRBJ2-3, with a possible D match to TRBD2 (6 bases). CDR3 length: 14 amino acids. Germline-derived CDR1 and CDR2 are SGHRS and YFSETQ. V lost 3 bases and J 3 bases, leaving 11 bases between the germline ends. In nucleotides, the CDR3 is TGCGCCAGCAGCTCCGGGACTTCAACAGATACGCAGTATTTT. This codes for CASSSGTSTDTQYF.

This clonotype came up a few times. CDR3 protein: CASSLLTGFGDEQFF. CDR3 in DNA: TGTGCCAGCAGCCTACTCACAGGGTTCGGGGATGAGCAGTTCTTC. The J gene is TRBJ2-1, the V gene TRBV7-9, with D possibly being TRBD1 (6 bases). The V and J ends lost 5 bases and 8 bases respectively, with 19 bases between them. Germline lookup yields CDR1 SEHNR and CDR2 FQNEAQ (reference sequence). The CDR3 has 15 residues.

This clonotype was recorded many times. The chain has TRBV3-1 and TRBJ1-6; D may be TRBD1 (6 bases). The V end was cut by 5 bases, the J end by 10 bases, with 21 bases between. This CDR3 contains 16 residues. Germline V lookup: CDR1 LGHDT, CDR2 YNNKEL (reference sequence). CDR3 DNA sequence: TGTGCCAGCAGCGAGGGACATAAACTCCGGGCGTCACCCCTCCACTTT. This translates into CASSEGHKLRASPLHF.

This clonotype was seen many times. The chain carries TRBV5-8 and TRBJ2-7; 9 nucleotides match TRBD1. Trimming removed 4 bases from V and 9 bases from J; junction bases left unmatched: 8. CDR1 and CDR2 from the germline V gene are SGHTS and YDEGEE. This CDR3 has 13 amino acids. Here the CDR3 reads CASSVEQGALQYF. The DNA of the CDR3 is TGTGCCAGCAGCGTAGAACAGGGGGCCTTGCAGTACTTC. Full variable domain (outside the CDR3, taken from reference TRBV5-8 and TRBJ2-7): EAGVTQSPTHLIKTRGQQATLRCSPISGHTSVYWYQQALGLGLQFLLWYDEGEERNRGNFPPRFSGRQFPNYSSELNVNALELEDSALYLCASSVEQGALQYFGPGTRLTVT.

Only a few counts were recorded for this clonotype. DNA for the CDR3: TGTGCCAGCACTAGAAGCTCCAAAAGGGGCTATGGCTACACCTTC. This encodes CASTRSSKRGYGYTF. The rearrangement links TRBV12-3 or TRBV12-4 to TRBJ1-2; D is possibly TRBD1 (5 bases). Trimming took 7 bases from V and 4 from J, leaving 19 bases between them. The CDR3 runs 15 residues.

This clonotype was observed many times. J is TRBJ2-5 and V is TRBV29-1, with a weak D call TRBD1 (6 bases). V was clipped by 0 bases and J by 5 bases, with 13 bases between them. Per the germline V gene, CDR1 is SQVTM and CDR2 is ANQGSEA. This CDR3 comprises 14 residues. The CDR3 nucleotides read TGCAGCGTTGAAGACTTGTGGGGGCGGGAGACCCAGTACTTC. This encodes CSVEDLWGRETQYF.

This clonotype showed up many times. The V and J genes are TRBV29-1 and TRBJ2-5, with a weak D call TRBD1 (6 bases). CDR1 is SQVTM and CDR2 is ANQGSEA in the germline V gene. Trimming took 4 bases from V and 4 from J, leaving 19 bases between them. The CDR3 runs 15 residues. The CDR3 DNA follows: TGCAGCGTTGCGAAGAGCCGCACAGGGTTAGAGACCCAGTACTTC. Translating it yields CSVAKSRTGLETQYF.

This clonotype has only a few counts. The chain combines TRBV19 with TRBJ1-4, with D perhaps TRBD1 (6 bases). Germline V gives CDR1 LNHDA, CDR2 SQIVND (reference sequence). V lost 5 bases to trimming and J lost 4 bases, with 11 bases between them. The CDR3 has 14 residues. The CDR3 DNA reads TGTGCCAGTAGTTTGAGGGGGTTTAATGAAAAACTGTTTTTT. Protein product: CASSLRGFNEKLFF.

This clonotype was counted at least ten times. The V call is TRBV5-1, the J call TRBJ2-2, with 7 bases fitting TRBD2. The CDR3 spans 15 residues. V lost 4 bases and J lost 5; bases outside the gene matches: 8. CDR1 and CDR2 from the germline V gene are SGHRS and YFSETQ. The CDR3 is CASSLVQGGTGELFF. In nucleotides, the CDR3 is TGCGCCAGCAGCCTCGTCCAGGGAGGGACCGGGGAGCTGTTTTTT. Filled out from reference TRBV5-1 and TRBJ2-2, the complete variable domain reads KAGVTQTPRYLIKTRGQQVTLSCSPISGHRSVSWYQQTPGQGLQFLFEYFSETQRNKGNFPGRFSGRQFSNSRSEMNVSTLELGDSALYLCASSLVQGGTGELFFGEGSRLTVL.

This clonotype was counted many times. In DNA, the CDR3 is TGTGCCACCAGTGAATCTAGCGGGAGGGCAAACACCGGGGAGCTGTTTTTT. Translated: CATSESSGRANTGELFF. This chain links TRBV24-1 with TRBJ2-2, with TRBD2 matching 12 bases. Germline V gives CDR1 KGHDR, CDR2 SFDVKD. The CDR3 spans 17 residues. J lost 2 bases, V lost 4 bases, and 4 bases had no gene match.

This clonotype was detected only a few times. This chain uses TRBV2 with TRBJ2-3, with 10 bases fitting TRBD2. V lost 0 bases to trimming and J lost 0 bases; unmatched junction nucleotides: 0. Germline V gene data show CDR1 as SNHLY and CDR2 as FYNNEI. The CDR3 spans 16 residues. The CDR3 DNA sequence: TGTGCCAGCAGTGAAGCGGGACTAGCGAGCACAGATACGCAGTATTTT. It encodes CASSEAGLASTDTQYF. The full variable domain, in which reference TRBV2 and TRBJ2-3 provide the parts outside the CDR3, is EPEVTQTPSHQVTQMGQEVILRCVPISNHLYFYWYRQILGQKVEFLVSFYNNEISEKSEIFDDQFSVERPDGSNFTLKIRSTKLEDSAMYFCASSEAGLASTDTQYFGPGTRLTVL.

The chain uses TRBV11-2 and TRBJ2-3, with D perhaps TRBD2 (6 bases). Trimming took 5 bases from V and 2 from J, leaving 17 bases between them. Per the germline V gene, CDR1 is SGHAT and CDR2 is FQNNGV. The CDR3 has 16 residues. CDR3 residues: CASSPGGTFHTDTQYF. DNA of the CDR3: TGTGCCAGCAGCCCCGGGGGTACATTTCACACAGATACGCAGTATTTT. The whole variable domain, remainder taken from reference TRBV11-2 and TRBJ2-3, is EAGVAQSPRYKIIEKRQSVAFWCNPISGHATLYWYQQILGQGPKLLIQFQNNGVVDDSQLPKDRFSAERLKGVDSTLKIQPAKLEDSAVYLCASSPGGTFHTDTQYFGPGTRLTVL.

This clonotype was seen at least ten times. The V call is TRBV5-1, the J call TRBJ2-7; D call uncertain. This CDR3 has 13 residues. Germline CDR1 SGHRS, CDR2 YFSETQ. The ends were cut back, 0 bases at V and 3 bases at J, with 7 bases in the middle. The CDR3 DNA reads TGCGCCAGCAGCTTGGAGAACAACTACGAGCAGTACTTC. Its protein is CASSLENNYEQYF.

This clonotype was found many times. The gene calls are TRBV29-1 and TRBJ1-2; D is unclear. Germline values: CDR1 SQVTM, CDR2 ANQGSEA. Trimming pared 0 bases from V and 5 bases from J, leaving 16 bases between. The CDR3 is made up of 15 amino acids. In nucleotides, the CDR3 is TGCAGCGTTGAAGATGGTCTGAGGCGGCCTTATGGCTACACCTTC. Translation gives CSVEDGLRRPYGYTF.

This clonotype showed up many times. This chain joins TRBV12-3 or TRBV12-4 and TRBJ2-3, with unresolved D. The CDR3 runs 11 residues. V gave up 6 bases and J gave up 0 bases, with 1 base separating them. CDR3 sequence (DNA): TGTGCCAGCAGGAGCACAGATACGCAGTATTTT. It encodes CASRSTDTQYF.

The chain is built from TRBV10-3 and TRBJ1-1; the D gene is possibly TRBD1 (5 bases). CDR3 length equals 16 residues. V lost 4 bases and J lost 5, with 20 bases in between. Germline V lookup: CDR1 ENHRY, CDR2 SYGVKD. The CDR3: CAISGAGDPGGTEAFF. The CDR3 DNA follows: TGTGCCATCAGTGGCGCGGGAGACCCTGGGGGGACTGAAGCTTTCTTT.

There are many counts of this clonotype. The chain employs TRBV3-1 and TRBJ2-3; 11 bases agree with TRBD2. The CDR3 consists of 19 residues. J gave up 0 bases and V 0 bases, and 8 bases lay outside the gene matches. CDR1 is LGHDT and CDR2 is YNNKEL in the germline V gene (reference sequence). DNA of the CDR3: TGTGCCAGCAGCCAAGAGGTCCTAGCGGGGGGACGGAGCACAGATACGCAGTATTTT. Protein: CASSQEVLAGGRSTDTQYF.

Ten or more counts support this clonotype. V is TRBV19 and J is TRBJ2-5; 12 bases are a match to TRBD2. CDR3 length: 15 amino acids. The V gene end was trimmed by 3 bases and the J gene end by 5 bases; junction bases not matched to a gene: 4. Germline V gene lookup returns CDR1 LNHDA and CDR2 SQIVND (reference sequence). For the CDR3, the DNA is TGTGCCAGTAGTATGACTAGCGGGAGTGGTGAGACCCAGTACTTC. This translates into CASSMTSGSGETQYF.

This clonotype was seen many times. This chain connects TRBV5-1 to TRBJ2-7, with TRBD1 matching over 7 bases. CDR1 is SGHRS, CDR2 YFSETQ, per germline. The V gene end was trimmed by 0 bases and the J gene end by 5 bases; junction bases not matched to a gene: 2. The CDR3 spans 13 residues. The CDR3 loop reads CASSLEGANEQYF. DNA for the CDR3: TGCGCCAGCAGCTTGGAGGGGGCCAACGAGCAGTACTTC.

The chain employs TRBV29-1 and TRBJ1-1; D is unresolved. The CDR3 sequence is 11 residues long. From germline, CDR1 is SQVTM and CDR2 ANQGSEA. V lost 7 bases and J lost 5, with 11 bases in between. The CDR3, as DNA: TGCAGCGGCACCGCGGAGACTGAAGCTTTCTTT. Protein: CSGTAETEAFF.

This clonotype was seen ten or more times. The rearrangement links TRBV2 to TRBJ2-7, with D unresolved. This CDR3 spans 15 amino acids. Per germline, CDR1 SNHLY and CDR2 FYNNEI. V was cut by 6 bases and J by 3 bases, with 18 bases left in between. The CDR3 spells CASRSLGRASYEQYF. The CDR3 DNA reads as TGTGCCAGCAGGAGCCTCGGCCGGGCCAGCTACGAGCAGTACTTC.